What follows are 8 T cell receptor beta chains derived from one specimen sequenced in a study of blood T cells in healthy people across ages. A second 7 to 11 cycle PCR used barcoded and J-beta primers. TCRdb re-called the 5' RACE reads through MiXCR, storing one row per CDR3 protein. The sample contains 850,000 to 1,300,000 distinct CDR3 sequences, 40% to 45% of which appear only once. Sequenced material: blood. The receptors derive from an older woman in good health.

For this clonotype: A read error may account for a junction end that differs from germline. The CDR3 protein is CTSSQVKGAQETQYF. CDR3 in DNA: TGCACCAGCAGCCAAGTTAAGGGGGCCCAAGAGACCCAGTACTTC. V usage is TRBV4-1 and J usage is TRBJ2-5; 7 nucleotides line up with TRBD1. CDR3 length: 15 amino acids. Looked up from germline, CDR1 is MGHRA and CDR2 is YSYEKL.

The table lists this clonotype with a few counts. This chain links TRBV20-1 with TRBJ1-6; a possible D gene is TRBD1 (6 bases). Germline V CDR1 and CDR2: DFQATT, SNEGSKA (reference sequence). Deletions cut 5 bases from V and 5 bases from J, with 13 bases between. There are 14 residues in the CDR3. The CDR3 DNA reads as TGCAGTGCTCCAGGACAGCCCAATAATTCACCCCTCCACTTT. Amino acids: CSAPGQPNNSPLHF.

This clonotype was recorded a few times. The chain is built from TRBV12-3 or TRBV12-4 and TRBJ2-4; D is uncertain. Between the trimmed V and J ends, which lost 3 bases and 0 bases, there was a span of 12 bases. The CDR3 covers 16 residues. The CDR3 loop is CASSFTVSLAKNIQYF. The CDR3 region has the DNA TGTGCCAGCAGTTTTACGGTCTCCCTAGCCAAAAACATTCAGTACTTC.

This chain uses TRBV5-1 with TRBJ2-1, with 8 bases matching TRBD2. CDR3 length: 15 amino acids. Germline V gives CDR1 SGHRS, CDR2 YFSETQ. V trimming: 2 bases; J trimming: 8 bases; junction bases outside the gene matches: 9. The CDR3 DNA reads TGCGCCAGCAGCTTAGAAGCGGGAGCGGTCGATGAGCAGTTCTTC. It is translated as CASSLEAGAVDEQFF.

The chain employs TRBV29-1 and TRBJ2-3; D perhaps matches TRBD2 (6 bases). This CDR3 region has 17 residues. V dropped 5 bases and J dropped 2 bases, with 23 bases sitting between them. Germline V lookup: CDR1 SQVTM, CDR2 ANQGSEA. In DNA form, the CDR3 reads TGCAGCGTTAGTCGGGGGTCCCGAACTCTCTCCACAGATACGCAGTATTTT. Protein: CSVSRGSRTLSTDTQYF.

The gene calls are TRBV12-3 or TRBV12-4 and TRBJ1-2; D is perhaps TRBD1 (5 bases). Deletions cut 1 base from V and 7 bases from J, with 10 bases between. The CDR3 covers 13 residues. CDR3 sequence (DNA): TGTGCCAGCAGTTTAGGGGGGGAAAGTGGCTACACCTTC. Translation gives CASSLGGESGYTF.

CDR3 amino acids: CASSPGGAGGYTF. CDR3 coding DNA: TGTGCCAGCAGCCCGGGCGGGGCGGGCGGCTACACCTTC. The genes are TRBV12-3 or TRBV12-4 and TRBJ1-2; D is perhaps TRBD1 (5 bases). The CDR3 is made up of 13 amino acids. V gave up 6 bases and J gave up 8 bases, with 16 bases separating them.

Turning to this clonotype: An end of the junction does not agree with germline; a read error may underlie this. J is TRBJ2-3 and V is TRBV19; possible D gene TRBD1, 6 bases. The CDR3 has 15 amino acids. The V gene's germline CDR1 is LNHDA and CDR2 SQIVND (reference sequence). CDR3 bases: TGTGCCAGTAGTCCACGACAGGCTAGCACAGATGCGCAGTATTTT. Its translation: CASSPRQASTDAQYF.